The rows below give T cell receptor beta chains drawn from one sample of a study of high-grade serous ovarian cancer treatment subgroups. The assay was immunoSEQ multiplex PCR, and TCRdb's table has in-frame clones only and misses some. The sample has 7,500 to 10,000 clones, 62% seen once. Material: tumor tissue. These receptors came from a human donor with high-grade serous ovarian cancer. The CDR3 runs from the conserved cysteine through the conserved F or W. A D gene is named only where the DNA matches it firmly. Clone size appears in some rows only: once, few, many, or a class for an expanded clone.

abundance	v_gene	j_gene	d_gene	CDR3aa	CDR3nt
NA	TRBV7-3	TRBJ2-7	NA	CASRLTGRDEQYF	TGTGCCAGCAGGTTGACGGGGAGAGACGAGCAGTACTTC
few	TRBV19	TRBJ1-5	NA	CASSGQYQPQHF	TGTGCCAGTAGCGGACAGTATCAGCCCCAGCATTTT
few	TRBV30	TRBJ1-1	NA	CAWSTPWRGAFF	TGTGCCTGGAGTACTCCGTGGAGAGGAGCTTTCTTT
NA	TRBV6-5	TRBJ1-5	NA	CASSYSISAQPQHF	TGTGCCAGCAGTTACTCGATATCGGCCCAGCCCCAGCATTTT
few	TRBV5-1	TRBJ2-3	TRBD2	CASSPGLAGGYTQYF	TGCGCCAGCAGCCCTGGACTAGCGGGTGGATATACGCAGTATTTT
NA	TRBV4-3	TRBJ2-1	NA	CASSQELRDSNEQFF	TGCGCCAGCAGCCAAGAACTAAGGGACTCCAATGAGCAGTTCTTC
NA	TRBV7-2	TRBJ2-7	NA	CASSFGPPRTYEQYF	TGTGCCAGCAGCTTTGGGCCACCACGCACCTACGAGCAGTACTTC
NA	TRBV7-2	TRBJ1-1	NA	CASSTWGRQDTEAFF	TGTGCCAGCAGCACCTGGGGGCGGCAGGACACTGAAGCTTTCTTT
NA	TRBV2	TRBJ1-2	NA	CASIRQVSGYGYTF	TGTGCCAGCATTCGACAGGTCTCGGGCTATGGCTACACCTTC
few	TRBV15	TRBJ1-3	NA	CATSRERGPGRGNTIYF	TGTGCCACCAGCAGAGAGAGGGGCCCGGGGCGTGGAAACACCATATATTTT
NA	TRBV5-4	TRBJ2-3	TRBD2	CAVAQTSPTDTQYF	TGTGCAGTTGCTCAGACTAGCCCCACAGATACGCAGTATTTT
NA	TRBV20-1	TRBJ2-1	NA	CSARNNEQFF	TGCAGTGCCCGTAACAATGAGCAGTTCTTC
NA	TRBV6-5	TRBJ2-1	NA	CASRNRQSKANEQFF	TGTGCCAGCCGTAACCGACAGAGTAAGGCCAATGAGCAGTTCTTC
NA	TRBV11-2	TRBJ2-7	TRBD2	CASSFSGGYEQYF	TGTGCCAGCAGCTTTTCGGGGGGTTACGAGCAGTACTTC
NA	TRBV25-1	TRBJ1-6	NA	CASRTGGNSPLHF	TGTGCCAGCAGGACTGGGGGAAATTCACCCCTCCACTTT
NA	TRBV7-6	TRBJ1-5	NA	CASSSQEGGSQPQHF	TGTGCCAGCAGCTCGCAAGAGGGTGGGAGTCAGCCCCAGCATTTT
NA	TRBV11-3	TRBJ2-7	NA	CASSPSGGMANEQYF	TGTGCCAGCAGCCCGAGCGGCGGGATGGCCAACGAGCAGTACTTC
few	TRBV9	TRBJ2-2	TRBD1	CASSERTGEAGELFF	TGTGCCAGCAGCGAGAGGACAGGGGAGGCCGGGGAGCTGTTTTTT
NA	TRBV28	TRBJ2-7	NA	CASSRVDSYEQYF	TGTGCCAGCAGCCGGGTCGACTCCTACGAGCAGTACTTC
few	TRBV11-2	TRBJ2-5	NA	CASSFQKGLAETQYF	TGTGCCAGCAGCTTTCAAAAGGGGCTGGCAGAGACCCAGTACTTC
NA	TRBV5-1	TRBJ1-2	NA	CASSLVSGLSGYTF	TGCGCCAGCAGCTTGGTGTCAGGGCTCAGTGGCTACACCTTC
NA	TRBV5-6	TRBJ1-3	NA	CASSLNRRFSGNTIYF	TGTGCCAGCAGCTTGAACCGAAGGTTCTCTGGAAACACCATATATTTT
once	TRBV7-9	TRBJ2-7	NA	CASSGGSGSYEQYF	TGTGCCAGCAGCGGCGGCTCAGGCTCCTACGAGCAGTACTTC
few	TRBV5-1	TRBJ2-7	NA	CASSSQGGVYEQYF	TGCGCCAGCAGCTCCCAGGGAGGCGTTTACGAGCAGTACTTC
NA	TRBV25-1	TRBJ1-2	NA	CASSELGLRRNGYTF	TGTGCCAGCAGTGAATTGGGCCTGAGAAGGAATGGCTACACCTTC
few	TRBV27	TRBJ2-7	NA	CASSLSWQAYEQYF	TGTGCCAGCAGTTTATCGTGGCAGGCTTACGAGCAGTACTTC
NA	TRBV27	TRBJ2-1	TRBD2	CASNPTSGSDEQFF	TGTGCCAGCAATCCAACTAGCGGGAGCGACGAGCAGTTCTTC
once	TRBV9	TRBJ1-4	NA	CASSVRGDMSEKLFF	TGTGCCAGCAGCGTACGGGGGGACATGAGTGAAAAACTGTTTTTT
medium-sized	TRBV30	TRBJ2-5	NA	CAWRGGGKTQYF	TGTGCCTGGAGGGGGGGCGGAAAGACCCAGTACTTC